These T cell receptor beta chains were read from a single sample in a study of shared clonotypes between healthy human individuals. Data came from immunoSEQ multiplex PCR; TCRdb stores just in-frame clones and leaves some out. This sample has about 530,000 clones, with about 95% found just once. The sequencing sample was made of naive CD4+ T cells sorted from blood. Receptors were obtained from a young woman in good health. Both conserved end residues are part of each CDR3. Each record gives: D gene, V gene, J gene, CDR3 protein, CDR3 DNA. A D gene is named only where the DNA matches it firmly.

>TRBD2|TRBV6-1|TRBJ2-7
CASSDGWGGSYEQYF
TGTGCCAGCAGTGATGGTTGGGGGGGGTCCTACGAGCAGTACTTC
>TRBD1|TRBV7-8|TRBJ1-5
CASSPRTGGRNQPQHF
TGTGCCAGCAGCCCTCGGACAGGGGGTCGCAATCAGCCCCAGCATTTT
>-|TRBV21-1|TRBJ2-1
CASSKKVSGYPFYNEQFF
TGTGCCAGCAGCAAAAAGGTTAGCGGATATCCTTTCTACAATGAGCAGTTCTTC
>-|TRBV6-5|TRBJ2-7
CASSYGFSYEQYF
TGTGCCAGCAGTTACGGTTTCTCCTACGAGCAGTACTTC
>TRBD2|TRBV7-9|TRBJ2-7
CASSTSGSSYEQYF
TGTGCCAGCAGTACTAGCGGTAGCTCCTACGAGCAGTACTTC
>-|TRBV28|TRBJ1-5
CASGRTYSNQPQHF
TGTGCCAGCGGGCGGACGTATAGCAATCAGCCCCAGCATTTT
>TRBD1|TRBV5-1|TRBJ2-1
CASSRRQGAYNEQFF
TGCGCCAGCAGCCGAAGACAGGGGGCTTACAATGAGCAGTTCTTC
>-|TRBV28|TRBJ2-7
CASSLFGEQYF
TGTGCCAGCAGTTTGTTCGGCGAGCAGTACTTC
>-|TRBV5-1|TRBJ1-2
CASSFSGQDYGYTF
TGCGCCAGCAGCTTTTCAGGGCAGGACTATGGCTACACCTTC
>-|TRBV25-1|TRBJ1-1
CASTPGGEGTEAFF
TGTGCCAGCACCCCTGGGGGCGAGGGCACTGAAGCTTTCTTT
>-|TRBV11-2|TRBJ2-7
CASSPVAVYEQYF
TGTGCCAGCAGCCCCGTAGCGGTCTACGAGCAGTACTTC
>-|TRBV29-1|TRBJ2-3
CSVEVSGDTQYF
TGCAGCGTTGAAGTGTCCGGGGATACGCAGTATTTT
>-|TRBV6-1|TRBJ2-6
CASTVLRSGANVLTF
TGTGCCAGCACCGTCTTACGGTCTGGGGCCAACGTCCTGACTTTC
>TRBD1|TRBV6-4|TRBJ2-2
CASSELPGQGRGNTGELFF
TGTGCCAGCAGTGAGCTCCCGGGACAGGGACGGGGGAACACCGGGGAGCTGTTTTTT
>TRBD1|TRBV4-2|TRBJ2-7
CASSVGQSAYEQYF
TGTGCCAGCAGCGTGGGACAGAGCGCCTACGAGCAGTACTTC
>-|TRBV18|TRBJ1-1
CASSWEGVNTEAFF
TGTGCCAGCTCCTGGGAGGGGGTGAACACTGAAGCTTTCTTT